These 2 T cell receptor beta chains were all obtained from the same sample, sequenced in a study of blood T cell repertoires in COVID-19. The data were produced by immunoSEQ multiplex PCR, yet TCRdb's version contains in-frame clones alone and is incomplete. The table records 200,000 to 300,000 clones, roughly 86% of them present only once. Sequencing used peripheral blood. All receptors derive from a woman in her fifties or sixties who had recovered from COVID-19.

The gene calls are TRBV4-1 and TRBJ1-3, with TRBD1 matching over 10 bases. CDR3 size: 19 residues. V lost 4 bases, J lost 2 bases, and 14 bases stayed unmatched. Germline V gene lookup returns CDR1 MGHRA and CDR2 YSYEKL. This CDR3 is CASSRPGQGPTRAGNTIYF. The CDR3 coding sequence is TGCGCCAGCAGCCGACCGGGACAGGGGCCTACGAGGGCTGGAAACACCATATATTTT.

This clone was observed a few times. V is TRBV7-2 and J is TRBJ1-3, with D unresolved. Trimming stripped 4 bases from V and 0 bases from J, with 10 bases between. The germline gives CDR1 SGHTA, CDR2 FQGNSA. This CDR3 has 15 residues. CDR3 DNA sequence: TGTGCCAGCAGCTACCTAGGCGCCTCTGGAAACACCATATATTTT. Translation: CASSYLGASGNTIYF.